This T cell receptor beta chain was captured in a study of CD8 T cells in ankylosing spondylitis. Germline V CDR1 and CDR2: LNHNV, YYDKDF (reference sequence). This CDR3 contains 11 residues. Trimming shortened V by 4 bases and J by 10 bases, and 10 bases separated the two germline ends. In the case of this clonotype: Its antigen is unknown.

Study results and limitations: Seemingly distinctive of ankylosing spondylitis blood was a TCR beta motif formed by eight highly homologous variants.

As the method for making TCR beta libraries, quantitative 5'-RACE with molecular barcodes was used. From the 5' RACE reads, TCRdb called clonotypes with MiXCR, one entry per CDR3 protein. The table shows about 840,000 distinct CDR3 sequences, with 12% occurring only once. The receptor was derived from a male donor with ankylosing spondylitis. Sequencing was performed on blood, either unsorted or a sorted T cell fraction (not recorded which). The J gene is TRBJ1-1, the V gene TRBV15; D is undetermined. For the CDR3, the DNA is TGTGCCACCAGCAATAGTTTTCTAGCTTTCTTT. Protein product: CATSNSFLAFF.